These 27 T cell receptor beta chains were sequenced from one sample in a study of blood T cell repertoires in COVID-19. Using immunoSEQ multiplex PCR, the repertoire was profiled, and TCRdb retains in-frame clones only, with some absent. Of 350,000 to 500,000 clones in the sample, roughly 90% were seen once. The sequencing sample was made of peripheral blood. Receptor source: a man aged 18-30 years with COVID-19, enrolled during active disease.

This chain uses TRBV5-1 with TRBJ2-2; the match to TRBD1 covers 8 bases. CDR3 length: 16 amino acids. In germline, CDR1 is SGHRS, CDR2 YFSETQ. V gave up 9 bases and J gave up 5 bases; unmatched junction bases: 15. Written as DNA, the CDR3 is TGCGCCACCCAGCAGAGATCAGGGGGCGGGACCGGGGAGCTGTTTTTT. Protein product: CATQQRSGGGTGELFF.

V is TRBV5-6 and J is TRBJ1-5; a possible D gene is TRBD1 (5 bases). Germline CDR1 and CDR2: SGHDT and YYEEEE. There are 14 residues in the CDR3. V lost 4 bases to trimming and J lost 4 bases, with 12 bases between them. DNA of the CDR3: TGTGCCAGCAGCCTCGACAGAGAAAATCAGCCCCAGCATTTT. It yields the protein CASSLDRENQPQHF.

The chain uses TRBV19 and TRBJ2-3; D perhaps matches TRBD1 (6 bases). V was clipped by 9 bases and J by 2 bases, with 12 bases between them. This CDR3 spans 13 amino acids. Germline lookup yields CDR1 LNHDA and CDR2 SQIVND (reference sequence). CDR3 coding DNA: TGTGCCAGCCAAGACAGGATCACAGATACGCAGTATTTT. Encoded protein: CASQDRITDTQYF.

The chain links TRBV5-1 to TRBJ2-5, with D tentatively TRBD1 (6 bases). Germline CDR1 SGHRS, CDR2 YFSETQ. V lost 4 bases and J lost 5, with 15 bases in between. The CDR3 runs 14 residues. The CDR3 protein is CASSGTRGWETQYF. CDR3 DNA sequence: TGCGCCAGCAGCGGAACCAGGGGTTGGGAGACCCAGTACTTC.

This clone was recorded once. The rearrangement uses TRBV5-1 and TRBJ2-1; TRBD2 matches at 8 bases. Germline V gene lookup returns CDR1 SGHRS and CDR2 YFSETQ. This CDR3 is built from 15 residues. V dropped 2 bases and J dropped 4; count of bases not matched to a gene: 5. In nucleotides, the CDR3 is TGCGCCAGCAGCTTAGAAGCGGGGGCGTACAATGAGCAGTTCTTC. This codes for CASSLEAGAYNEQFF.

This chain joins TRBV15 and TRBJ1-2, with 9 bases matching TRBD1. The germline V gene has CDR1 LNHNV and CDR2 YYDKDF (reference sequence). J gave up 2 bases and V 0 bases, and 10 bases lay outside the gene matches. CDR3 length: 18 residues. CDR3 coding DNA: TGTGCCACCAGCAGAGAGGAAAATTACAGGGGGCGGAACTATGGCTACACCTTC. This sequence encodes CATSREENYRGRNYGYTF.

The chain is built from TRBV5-1 and TRBJ2-6; 9 nucleotides align to TRBD1. Germline V gene lookup returns CDR1 SGHRS and CDR2 YFSETQ. The CDR3 covers 17 residues. V was pared by 3 bases and J by 3 bases, with 7 bases of the junction left unmatched. The CDR3 loop reads CASSSGTGIGGANVLTF. The CDR3 bases are TGCGCCAGCAGCTCCGGGACAGGGATAGGTGGGGCCAACGTCCTGACTTTC.

This clone was seen a single time. V gene TRBV5-1 combines with J gene TRBJ2-5, with TRBD1 identical over 9 bases. The V and J ends lost 3 bases and 2 bases, in that order; junction bases with no gene match: 5. This CDR3 is built from 15 residues. Per the germline V gene, CDR1 is SGHRS and CDR2 is YFSETQ. The DNA of the CDR3 is TGCGCCAGCAGCTCGACCGGGACAGGGCAAGAGACCCAGTACTTC. Protein: CASSSTGTGQETQYF.

This CDR3 reads CASSLDQEVAARLNEQFF. Here the CDR3 DNA reads TGTGCCAGCAGCTTAGATCAAGAGGTAGCGGCCCGTTTAAATGAGCAGTTCTTC. The chain joins TRBV11-2 to TRBJ2-1; tentatively, D is TRBD2 (6 bases). This CDR3 has 18 amino acids. The V end was cut by 0 bases, the J end by 7 bases, with 22 bases between. Germline CDR1 SGHAT, CDR2 FQNNGV.

Here the CDR3 reads CSVESGVYEQYF. The CDR3 bases are TGCAGCGTTGAATCAGGGGTCTACGAGCAGTACTTC. This sequence joins TRBV29-1 and TRBJ2-7; D is possibly TRBD1 (6 bases). Germline V gene lookup returns CDR1 SQVTM and CDR2 ANQGSEA. Trimming removed 2 bases at V and 3 bases at J, with 8 bases between. The CDR3 runs 12 residues.

The chain is built from TRBV12-3 or TRBV12-4 and TRBJ1-2; D remains ambiguous. Trimming removed 6 bases at V and 4 bases at J, with 9 bases between. The CDR3 extends over 12 amino acids. CDR3 sequence: CASSKTSYGYTF. DNA for the CDR3: TGTGCCAGCAGCAAGACAAGCTATGGCTACACCTTC.

V is TRBV19 and J is TRBJ1-2; 9 bases line up with TRBD1. The germline CDR1 and CDR2 sequences are LNHDA and SQIVND (reference sequence). J gave up 8 bases and V 6 bases, and 7 bases lay outside the gene matches. The CDR3 runs to 13 residues. The CDR3 loop reads CASSRGQGLGYTF. CDR3 sequence (DNA): TGTGCCAGTAGCCGGGGACAGGGTTTGGGCTACACCTTC.

J is TRBJ1-6 and V is TRBV7-9; D not certain. Trimming shortened V by 5 bases and J by 7 bases, and 6 bases separated the two germline ends. CDR1 and CDR2 (germline): SEHNR, FQNEAQ (reference sequence). The CDR3 runs to 12 residues. Written as DNA, the CDR3 is TGTGCCAGCAGCGCACAGAATTCACCCCTCCACTTT. It yields the protein CASSAQNSPLHF.

The V and J genes are TRBV30 and TRBJ2-7; TRBD1 agrees at 8 bases. The CDR3 consists of 14 residues. The V and J ends lost 1 base and 2 bases, in that order; junction bases with no gene match: 4. Looked up from germline, CDR1 is GTSNPN and CDR2 is SVGIG (reference sequence). Here the CDR3 DNA reads TGTGCCTGGAGTGCATTGGACAGGGCCTACGAGCAGTACTTC. This sequence encodes CAWSALDRAYEQYF.

The chain joins TRBV10-3 to TRBJ2-3; D possibly corresponds to TRBD2 (6 bases). Trimming removed 0 bases from V and 6 bases from J, with 13 bases in between. Germline assignment: CDR1 ENHRY and CDR2 SYGVKD. The CDR3 loop spans 15 amino acids. DNA of the CDR3: TGTGCCATCAGTGAGTCCACCGGGGCGGGGGATACGCAGTATTTT. Translated: CAISESTGAGDTQYF.

The V call is TRBV6-1, the J call TRBJ2-7, with TRBD1 matching 9 bases. Germline V lookup: CDR1 MNHNS, CDR2 SASEGT. The CDR3 extends over 15 amino acids. Trimming took 2 bases from V and 6 from J; bases not matched to a gene: 8. This CDR3 is CASSEFDRGFGEQYF. The CDR3 DNA is TGTGCCAGCAGTGAATTTGACAGGGGGTTTGGCGAGCAGTACTTC.

The V and J genes are TRBV11-1 and TRBJ2-5; 7 bases are a match to TRBD1. V dropped 2 bases and J dropped 2; count of bases not matched to a gene: 5. Looked up from germline, CDR1 is SGHAT and CDR2 is FQDESV (reference sequence). This CDR3 is 15 amino acids long. CDR3 coding DNA: TGTGCCAGCAGCTTATCCCCCAGGGGGCAAGAGACCCAGTACTTC. It encodes CASSLSPRGQETQYF.

The chain uses TRBV25-1 and TRBJ2-5, with 10 positions matching TRBD2. V lost 7 bases, J lost 5 bases, and 4 bases stayed unmatched. The CDR3 sequence is 13 residues long. Per the germline V gene, CDR1 is MGHDK and CDR2 is SYGVNS. The CDR3 spells CASNQGLAETQYF. Here the CDR3 DNA reads TGTGCCAGCAATCAGGGACTAGCGGAGACCCAGTACTTC.

A remark on this clone: The same CDR3 arises from other DNA sequences in this sample as well. This rearrangement joins TRBV5-1 to TRBJ2-3, with D tentatively TRBD2 (7 bases). V lost 0 bases and J 0 bases, leaving 11 bases between the germline ends. The CDR3 consists of 16 residues. Looked up from germline, CDR1 is SGHRS and CDR2 is YFSETQ. The CDR3 sequence: CASSLEGGGSTDTQYF. The CDR3 DNA follows: TGCGCCAGCAGCTTGGAAGGCGGGGGCAGCACAGATACGCAGTATTTT.

The V and J genes are TRBV5-4 and TRBJ1-6; D is perhaps TRBD1 (5 bases). Germline V gene sequence: CDR1 SGHNT, CDR2 YYREEE (reference sequence). The V end lost 0 bases, the J end lost 8 bases, and 9 bases lay between the germline ends. CDR3 length: 14 amino acids. In DNA form, the CDR3 reads TGTGCCAGCAGCTTGGAACAGGTAGATTCACCCCTCCACTTT. It translates to CASSLEQVDSPLHF.

The chain is built from TRBV30 and TRBJ2-3; D possibly corresponds to TRBD2 (6 bases). Trimming took 2 bases from V and 7 from J, leaving 19 bases between them. This CDR3 has 15 amino acids. Germline assignment: CDR1 GTSNPN and CDR2 SVGIG (reference sequence). The CDR3 DNA reads as TGTGCCTGGAGTAGTTCGGCGGGACGAGCTTATACGCAGTATTTT. Its translation: CAWSSSAGRAYTQYF.

V is TRBV5-1 and J is TRBJ2-3, with 7 bases that match TRBD2. Trimming cost V 4 bases and J 0 bases; bases outside gene matches: 8. The CDR3 has 16 residues. Germline assignment: CDR1 SGHRS and CDR2 YFSETQ. CDR3 in DNA: TGCGCCAGCAGCGGCGGGGGAGGGCCTAGCACAGATACGCAGTATTTT. It codes for CASSGGGGPSTDTQYF.

A few counts support this clone. This chain uses TRBV30 with TRBJ1-6; D gene ambiguous. The CDR3 sequence is 11 residues long. Trimming shortened V by 4 bases and J by 9 bases, and 7 bases separated the two germline ends. Germline CDR1 and CDR2: GTSNPN and SVGIG (reference sequence). CDR3 residues: CAWKSGSPLHF. The CDR3 DNA follows: TGTGCCTGGAAATCGGGTTCACCCCTCCACTTT.

This clone was seen only once. The chain has TRBV5-1 and TRBJ2-1; 7 bases match TRBD2. The CDR3 has 15 residues. CDR1 is SGHRS, CDR2 YFSETQ, per germline. Germline trimming cut 3 bases from V and 8 bases from J; bases unmatched to any gene: 11. CDR3 protein: CASSSGTTVLDEQFF. DNA of the CDR3: TGCGCCAGCAGCTCCGGGACTACTGTCTTGGATGAGCAGTTCTTC.

This chain connects TRBV7-8 to TRBJ2-5; D perhaps matches TRBD1 (6 bases). The germline gives CDR1 SGHVS, CDR2 FQNEAQ. Trimming cost V 5 bases and J 5 bases, with 21 bases left between them. This CDR3 has 16 residues. The DNA of the CDR3 is TGTGCCAGCAGCCACCGACAGGCTTGGTCTGTGGAGACCCAGTACTTC. It codes for CASSHRQAWSVETQYF. The full variable domain, completed using reference TRBV7-8 and TRBJ2-5, is GAGVSQSPRYKVAKRGQDVALRCDPISGHVSLFWYQQALGQGPEFLTYFQNEAQLDKSGLPSDRFFAERPEGSVSTLKIQRTQQEDSAVYLCASSHRQAWSVETQYFGPGTRLLVL.

The rearrangement joins TRBV2 to TRBJ1-1; D is unclear. The germline V gene encodes CDR1 SNHLY and CDR2 FYNNEI. This CDR3 is built from 14 residues. V was trimmed by 4 bases and J by 1 base, leaving 10 bases between them. CDR3 coding DNA: TGTGCCAGCAGTGTTCTTCCGGGGAACACTGAAGCTTTCTTT. This encodes CASSVLPGNTEAFF.

V usage is TRBV10-3 and J usage is TRBJ2-7; 8 positions agree with TRBD2. The CDR3 runs to 15 residues. Germline CDR1 and CDR2: ENHRY and SYGVKD. V was pared by 5 bases and J by 2 bases, with 8 bases of the junction left unmatched. CDR3 amino acids: CAISPEAGVPYEQYF. Written as DNA, the CDR3 is TGTGCCATCAGTCCTGAAGCGGGAGTCCCCTACGAGCAGTACTTC.